The text below deals with one T cell receptor (beta chain). Germline V gives CDR1 MNHNY, CDR2 SVGAGI (reference sequence). V lost 4 bases and J lost 3, with 16 bases in between. The CDR3 sequence is 16 residues long. The data originate from a study of T cell responses to AZD1222 COVID-19 vaccine. Clones were read by immunoSEQ multiplex PCR, and TCRdb kept only the in-frame ones, dropping some. This sample has 100,000 to 150,000 clones, with about 90% found just once. This specimen consisted of peripheral blood, obtained on day 0 of AZD1222 vaccination. This clonotype originated in an adult in good health. This sequence joins TRBV6-6 and TRBJ2-1; D unresolved. In nucleotides, the CDR3 is TGTGCCAGCAGTTCTGGCGTCCTAAGAATCTACAATGAGCAGTTCTTC. Its protein is CASSSGVLRIYNEQFF.